Given below is one T cell receptor beta chain in context. There is no known antigen for this receptor. The record has no base qualities; no much larger clone is one base away. The sample originates from a study of T cells in Graves' hyperthyroidism and ophthalmopathy (dated by TCRdb to about 2019). Concerning the study at large: Peripheral blood samples were taken at the time of initial diagnosis, prior to any treatment. An independent validation cohort of fewer than 20 hyperthyroidism patients and approximately 17 patients who later progressed to ophthalmopathy tested prospective prediction of ophthalmopathy. The study also compared thyroid tissue and blood T-cell repertoires from a handful of Graves' hyperthyroidism patients. TCR V-J signatures able to tell the groups apart were searched for in a discovery cohort of about a hundred patients, of whom about 40 had Graves' ophthalmopathy and 57 had stable Graves' hyperthyroidism. Once sampling was done, hyperthyroidism patients were given methimazole at a starting dose of 30 mg daily, whereas ophthalmopathy patients were given high-dose intravenous methylprednisolone. For training and testing, the 100 or so patients in the discovery cohort were randomly divided in a 7:3 ratio. The paper reports TCR Vbeta CDR3 sequencing of roughly 140 peripheral blood samples: approximately 41 ophthalmopathy, approximately 74 hyperthyroidism and around 17 progressor patients. What the research found in general, with its limitations: No statistical method was used to fix the sample size in advance, and group allocation was not hidden from the investigators. Ophthalmopathy was separated from stable hyperthyroidism by a 13 V-J signature model, with 85% to 90% sensitivity and just over 81% specificity obtained in cross-validation and 80%/75% obtained in testing. During validation, the model predicted progression to ophthalmopathy a median of around 6 months ahead of onset, with almost 71% sensitivity and 72.22% specificity. Most expanded thyroid clonotypes (frequency above 0.001) were also found in blood, which suggests that blood repertoires may mirror thyroid immune responses.

TCR beta CDR3 regions were amplified from RNA transcripts. For the first round of RT-PCR on the TCR CDR3, the HTBI primer set was used together with the Qiagen OneStep RT-PCR kit. Libraries were constructed in a second round of multiplex PCR, after which size selection and purification were carried out. The libraries were sequenced on an Illumina HiSeq2000 using paired-end 100 bp reads. Concerning the study's data processing: SOAPnuke was used to process the raw data, throwing out any read that contained adapters or uncalled bases, had a mean Phred below 15, or lacked an exact constant-primer or identifier match. High-quality paired reads were merged with COPE v1.2.5, and unique nucleotide sequences were defined as clonotypes. Clonotypes were aligned to IMGT TRBV, TRBD and TRBJ reference segments using MiTCR v1.1. Analysis was restricted to V-J combinations with a frequency above 0.0001, which covered roughly 99% of repertoires. A TCS score was defined as the ratio between F50 (clonal expansion) and ExV (chaos), using BLOSUM62-based TCRdist between CDR3 peptides within each V-J. Welch's t-statistics and random forest reduced roughly 500 V-J features to 13, which were used in a naive Bayes classifier (R e1071). TCRdb reprocessing: public reads trimmed at Q25 with fastp, clones called with MiXCR, in-frame beta chains kept. Rows merge per CDR3 protein into single entries with the most common DNA and genes. The V and J calls shown here were made by TCRdb, not taken from the authors' results. The sample includes about 560,000 distinct CDR3 sequences, with 16% observed a single time. Jointly, the top ten make up more than 15% of the sample.

Taken from cysteine to phenylalanine, the CDR3 has 15 residues. Only the CDR3 region is kept as DNA, spanning 45 bases read in frame from base 1. The germline V gene encodes CDR1 LGHDT and CDR2 YNNKEL (reference sequence). V sheds 0 bases and J sheds 5 bases, leaving 13 bases between their ends. A patient counted as having stable Graves' hyperthyroidism if no progression to ophthalmopathy occurred over 18 months of follow-up. The hyperthyroidism patients were between 18 and 65 years old and newly diagnosed, with a disease duration of less than 2 months. Exclusion was applied to patients with uncontrolled infections, other autoimmune diseases, pregnancy or lactation. Clinical symptoms, serum thyroxine and TRAb, thyroid ultrasound, and orbital computed tomography formed the basis for the diagnoses. PBMCs were isolated from more than 9 ml of fresh peripheral blood by Ficoll-Paque density gradient centrifugation. Total RNA was extracted using Trizol reagent, and RNA quality was assessed on an Agilent 2100 Bioanalyzer.

This clonotype originated in a woman under 30 with Graves' hyperthyroidism. The chain employs TRBV3-1 and TRBJ2-5; tentative D gene TRBD1, with 5 bases matching. The specimen sequenced was blood. The CDR3 region: CASSQDNYKGETQYF. The bases are TGTGCCAGCAGCCAAGATAACTACAAGGGGGAGACCCAGTACTTC.